The 16 T cell receptor beta chains below were found in one sample sequenced in a study of cytomegalovirus exposure and HLA in healthy donors. 60 Vbeta and 13 Jbeta primers were used in PCR. TCRdb's copy holds only in-frame clones and misses some; the assay was immunoSEQ multiplex PCR. The table has 200,000 or so clones, 77% seen once. Source material: PBMCs. The receptors derive from a woman in her twenties or thirties in good health and CMV-seropositive.

The V and J genes are TRBV5-1 and TRBJ2-5, with 9 bases that match TRBD1. CDR3 length: 13 residues. V gave up 5 bases and J gave up 1 base; unmatched junction bases: 0. Germline CDR1 is SGHRS and CDR2 is YFSETQ. DNA of the CDR3: TGCGCCAGCAGGGGACAGGGCCAAGAGACCCAGTACTTC. Its translation: CASRGQGQETQYF.

The chain has TRBV4-2 and TRBJ2-5, with 8 bases identical to TRBD2. The CDR3 consists of 16 residues. J lost 3 bases, V lost 1 base, and 7 bases had no gene match. CDR1 and CDR2 from the germline V gene are LGHNA and YNFKEQ. CDR3 sequence: CASSQVGGSGEETQYF. CDR3 in DNA: TGTGCCAGCAGCCAAGTAGGGGGTAGCGGGGAAGAGACCCAGTACTTC.

J is TRBJ1-6 and V is TRBV11-2; possible D gene TRBD1, 6 bases. V was trimmed by 5 bases and J by 6 bases, leaving 23 bases between them. CDR3 length: 18 amino acids. Germline CDR1 is SGHAT and CDR2 is FQNNGV. The CDR3 protein is CASSLTPPGHSRNSPLHF. As DNA, the CDR3 is TGTGCCAGCAGCCTAACCCCGCCGGGACATTCTCGTAATTCACCCCTCCACTTT.

This sequence joins TRBV6-1 and TRBJ1-3; D gene uncertain. With 6 bases removed from V and 0 bases from J, the gap between germline ends came to 18 bases. Germline V gives CDR1 MNHNS, CDR2 SASEGT. CDR3 size: 17 residues. The CDR3 sequence: CASREMAGYSSGNTIYF. CDR3 DNA sequence: TGTGCCAGCAGGGAAATGGCAGGCTACAGCTCTGGAAACACCATATATTTT.

This chain joins TRBV2 and TRBJ2-1; D is uncertain. Germline loops: CDR1 SNHLY, CDR2 FYNNEI. The CDR3 loop spans 11 amino acids. The ends were cut back, 10 bases at V and 3 bases at J, with 7 bases in the middle. CDR3 coding DNA: TGTGCCACGTCGGGCTACAATGAGCAGTTCTTC. Protein: CATSGYNEQFF.

The rearrangement links TRBV19 to TRBJ1-5; the match to TRBD1 covers 8 bases. Germline-derived CDR1 and CDR2 are LNHDA and SQIVND (reference sequence). J was trimmed by 7 bases and V by 3 bases; bases with no gene match: 5. The CDR3 sequence is 14 residues long. The CDR3 DNA reads TGTGCCAGTAGTATTGGACAGGGAGCCCAGCCCCAGCATTTT. Translation: CASSIGQGAQPQHF.

The J gene is TRBJ1-3, the V gene TRBV28; 8 bases align to TRBD1. Germline CDR1 reads MDHEN; CDR2 reads SYDVKM. CDR3 length equals 17 residues. J gave up 0 bases and V 7 bases, and 11 bases lay outside the gene matches. In DNA, the CDR3 is TGTGCCAGCACCCATCGCAGGGGGCTGCGCTCTGGAAACACCATATATTTT. It translates to CASTHRRGLRSGNTIYF.

In its sample, this clone was seen once. The chain uses TRBV5-1 and TRBJ2-2, with D possibly matching TRBD1 (6 bases). The germline gives CDR1 SGHRS, CDR2 YFSETQ. The CDR3 is 15 amino acids. V was clipped by 0 bases and J by 3 bases, with 9 bases between them. The CDR3: CASSLVGGDTGELFF. The CDR3 DNA sequence: TGCGCCAGCAGCTTGGTAGGGGGTGACACCGGGGAGCTGTTTTTT.

This chain uses TRBV18 with TRBJ2-2; 8 bases map to TRBD1. CDR1 KGHSH and CDR2 LQKENI come from the germline V gene. The CDR3 is made up of 15 amino acids. The V segment lost 6 bases and the J segment 4 bases; nucleotides outside the gene matches: 7. The DNA of the CDR3 is TGTGCCAGCTCGCCAGGACAGGGAAGCACCGGGGAGCTGTTTTTT. Translated, it gives CASSPGQGSTGELFF. The variable domain in full, with the rest retrieved from reference TRBV18 and TRBJ2-2, is NAGVMQNPRHLVRRRGQEARLRCSPMKGHSHVYWYRQLPEEGLKFMVYLQKENIIDESGMPKERFSAEFPKEGPSILRIQQVVRGDSAAYFCASSPGQGSTGELFFGEGSRLTVL.

V and J are TRBV7-9 and TRBJ1-2; D remains ambiguous. CDR1 is SEHNR and CDR2 is FQNEAQ in the germline V gene (reference sequence). The V end was cut by 2 bases, the J end by 13 bases, with 14 bases between. CDR3 length: 12 residues. The CDR3 loop reads CASSLRDRRGTF. CDR3 DNA: TGTGCCAGCAGCTTAAGAGACCGTCGGGGCACCTTC.

The rearrangement links TRBV5-1 to TRBJ1-1; perhaps TRBD1 as D (5 bases). With 5 bases removed from V and 5 bases from J, the gap between germline ends came to 13 bases. The CDR3 length is 13 residues. Germline CDR1 reads SGHRS; CDR2 reads YFSETQ. The CDR3 region is CASSREGRTEAFF. The CDR3 DNA is TGCGCCAGCAGTCGCGAGGGGAGGACTGAAGCTTTCTTT.

The V call is TRBV7-8, the J call TRBJ1-5; D gene unclear. The V gene lost 1 base and the J gene lost 6 bases, with 13 bases spanning the gap. Germline V gene data show CDR1 as SGHVS and CDR2 as FQNEAQ. The length of the CDR3 is 15 residues. CDR3 protein: CASSLVFRGSQPQHF. The CDR3 DNA follows: TGTGCCAGCAGCTTAGTTTTTCGGGGAAGTCAGCCCCAGCATTTT.

This sequence joins TRBV11-1 and TRBJ2-7; D is undetermined. This CDR3 has 13 amino acids. Between the trimmed V and J ends, which lost 2 bases and 7 bases, there was a span of 12 bases. CDR1 is SGHAT, CDR2 FQDESV, per germline (reference sequence). This CDR3 is CASSLSVGREQYF. The CDR3 bases are TGTGCCAGCAGCTTATCGGTCGGCAGGGAGCAGTACTTC.

Notes on this clone: Within the sample, other DNA sequences also encode this same CDR3. The CDR3 is CASSGSSYEQYF. The DNA of the CDR3 is TGTGCCAGTAGCGGGAGCTCCTACGAGCAGTACTTC. J is TRBJ2-7 and V is TRBV2, with 9 bases that match TRBD2. The junction had 0 bases not matched to a gene; V was cut back by 9 bases and J by 0 bases. CDR1 and CDR2 from the germline V gene are SNHLY and FYNNEI. The CDR3 length is 12 residues. Combining the CDR3 with reference TRBV2 and TRBJ2-7 gives the whole variable domain EPEVTQTPSHQVTQMGQEVILRCVPISNHLYFYWYRQILGQKVEFLVSFYNNEISEKSEIFDDQFSVERPDGSNFTLKIRSTKLEDSAMYFCASSGSSYEQYFGPGTRLTVT.

The genes are TRBV6-1 and TRBJ1-4; 7 bases are shared with TRBD1. The V segment lost 6 bases and the J segment 8 bases; nucleotides outside the gene matches: 3. Per germline, CDR1 MNHNS and CDR2 SASEGT. The CDR3 sequence is 12 residues long. CDR3 region: CASRGTAEKLFF. The CDR3 DNA is TGTGCCAGCAGGGGGACAGCAGAAAAACTGTTTTTT.

The genes are TRBV6-4 and TRBJ2-1, with 8 bases lining up with TRBD2. The length of the CDR3 is 16 residues. V lost 2 bases to trimming and J lost 4 bases; unmatched junction nucleotides: 7. Looked up from germline, CDR1 is MRHNA and CDR2 is SNTAGT. CDR3 region: CASSDLSGRGYNEQFF. The CDR3 DNA is TGTGCCAGCAGTGACCTGAGCGGGAGAGGGTACAATGAGCAGTTCTTC.